This T cell receptor beta chain was found in a study of T cell repertoires and HLA-DP antigens. Whole-study results and caveats: Average cumulative frequency of previously undetected clones was roughly 35% against one allele and around 50% against the other.

After roughly 15 days, CD4+ cells were restimulated approximately 25 h with the same allogeneic DPB1. HeLa stimulator cells carried retrovirally transduced HLA-DPA1/DPB1, HLA-DM, invariant chain and CD80. Amplification used primers for 54 TRBV and 13 TRBJ segments. Assay used: immunoSEQ multiplex PCR; TCRdb lists only in-frame clones, some missing. The top ten clones hold 46% of a sample with about 1,300 clones, about 70% of them seen once. This CDR3 is built from 14 residues. J gave up 2 bases and V 6 bases, and 2 bases lay outside the gene matches. Germline V gene sequence: CDR1 LGHNA, CDR2 YSLEER. Material for sequencing was CD137- CD4+ T cells from cultured PBMCs. This sequence was found in a man in his fifties or sixties in good health and CMV-seronegative. The chain uses TRBV4-3 and TRBJ2-3; TRBD2 matches at 10 bases. The CDR3 loop reads CASRLAGPTDTQYF. The CDR3 DNA follows: TGCGCCAGCAGACTAGCGGGACCCACAGATACGCAGTATTTT.